This TCR beta chain was identified in a study of blood T cell repertoires in COVID-19. As for the study in general: Collection of acute and convalescent COVID-19 samples took place in the United States, Italy and Spain. Sources were T cells, B-cell-depleted T cells, or PBMCs; the material itself was cDNA or gDNA.

The V gene lost 5 bases and the J gene lost 7 bases, with 15 bases spanning the gap. The CDR3 is made up of 15 amino acids. The germline gives CDR1 SNHLY, CDR2 FYNNEI. In the source study's methods: Amplification of reference gene primers provided the estimated nucleated cell counts. Assay used: immunoSEQ multiplex PCR; TCRdb lists only in-frame clones, some missing. V and J calls and clone size are given by that table; D and trimming were obtained from the DNA. Of 50,000 to 55,000 clones listed, more than 75% are singletons. The gene calls are TRBV2 and TRBJ1-6; perhaps TRBD1 as D (6 bases). This sequence was found in a man aged 45-65 years with active COVID-19. What was sequenced was peripheral blood. CDR3 protein: CASSPTDSNNSPLHF. CDR3 in DNA: TGTGCCAGCAGTCCCACGGACAGCAACAATTCACCCCTCCACTTT. Supplemented by reference TRBV2 and TRBJ1-6, the full variable domain reads EPEVTQTPSHQVTQMGQEVILRCVPISNHLYFYWYRQILGQKVEFLVSFYNNEISEKSEIFDDQFSVERPDGSNFTLKIRSTKLEDSAMYFCASSPTDSNNSPLHFGNGTRLTVT.